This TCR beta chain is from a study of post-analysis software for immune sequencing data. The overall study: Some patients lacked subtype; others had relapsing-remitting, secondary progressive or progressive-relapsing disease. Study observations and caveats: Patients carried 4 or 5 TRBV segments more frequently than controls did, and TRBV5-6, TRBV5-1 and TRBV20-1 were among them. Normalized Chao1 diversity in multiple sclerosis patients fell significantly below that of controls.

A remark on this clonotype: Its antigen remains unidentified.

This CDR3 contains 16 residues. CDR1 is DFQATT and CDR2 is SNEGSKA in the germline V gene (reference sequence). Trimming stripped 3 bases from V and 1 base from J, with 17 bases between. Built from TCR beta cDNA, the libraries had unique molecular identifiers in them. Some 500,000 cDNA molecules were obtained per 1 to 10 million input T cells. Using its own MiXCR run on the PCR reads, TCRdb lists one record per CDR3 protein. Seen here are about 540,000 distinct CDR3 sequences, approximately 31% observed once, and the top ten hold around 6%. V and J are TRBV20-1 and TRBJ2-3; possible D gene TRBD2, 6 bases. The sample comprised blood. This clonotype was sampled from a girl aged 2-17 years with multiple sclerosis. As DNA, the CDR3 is TGCAGTGCTAGGGACCCCAGTGGCGGGGGCACAGATACGCAGTATTTT. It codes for CSARDPSGGGTDTQYF.